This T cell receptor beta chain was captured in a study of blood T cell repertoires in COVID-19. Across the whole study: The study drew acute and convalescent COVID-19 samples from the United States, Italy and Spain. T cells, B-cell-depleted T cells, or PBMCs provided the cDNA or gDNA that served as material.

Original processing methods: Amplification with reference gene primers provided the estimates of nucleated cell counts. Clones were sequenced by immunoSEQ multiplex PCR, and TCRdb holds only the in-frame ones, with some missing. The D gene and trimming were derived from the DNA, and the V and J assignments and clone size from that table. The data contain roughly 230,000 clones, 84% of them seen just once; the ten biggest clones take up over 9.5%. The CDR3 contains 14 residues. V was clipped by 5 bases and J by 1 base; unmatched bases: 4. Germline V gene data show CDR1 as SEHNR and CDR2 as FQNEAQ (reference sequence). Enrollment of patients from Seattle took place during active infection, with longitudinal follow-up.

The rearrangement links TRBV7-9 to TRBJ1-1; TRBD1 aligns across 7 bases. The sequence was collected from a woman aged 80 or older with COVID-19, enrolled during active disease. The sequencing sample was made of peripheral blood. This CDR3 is CASSQRQGNTEAFF. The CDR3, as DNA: TGTGCCAGCAGCCAGCGACAGGGGAACACTGAAGCTTTCTTT.